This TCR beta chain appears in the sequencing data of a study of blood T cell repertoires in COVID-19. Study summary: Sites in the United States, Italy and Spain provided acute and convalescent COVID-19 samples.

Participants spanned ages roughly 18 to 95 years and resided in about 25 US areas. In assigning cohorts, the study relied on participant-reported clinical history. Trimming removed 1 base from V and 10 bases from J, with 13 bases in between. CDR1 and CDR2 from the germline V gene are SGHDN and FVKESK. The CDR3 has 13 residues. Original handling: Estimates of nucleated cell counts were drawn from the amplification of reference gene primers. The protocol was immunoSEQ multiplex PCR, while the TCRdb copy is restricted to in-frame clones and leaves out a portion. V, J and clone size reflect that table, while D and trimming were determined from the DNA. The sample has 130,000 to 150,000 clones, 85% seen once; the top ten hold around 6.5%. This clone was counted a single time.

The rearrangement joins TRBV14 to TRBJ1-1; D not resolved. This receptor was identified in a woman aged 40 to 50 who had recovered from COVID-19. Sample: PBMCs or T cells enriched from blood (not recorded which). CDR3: CASSQVEVVGAFF. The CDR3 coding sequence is TGTGCCAGCAGCCAAGTGGAGGTAGTGGGAGCTTTCTTT.